This T cell receptor (beta chain) was observed in a study of lymphopenia after photon versus proton radiotherapy. Generated by immunoSEQ multiplex PCR, the TCRdb table keeps only in-frame clones and is missing some. This table has tens of thousands of clones, about 83% appearing once. Germline V CDR1 and CDR2: LNHDA, SQIVND (reference sequence). The CDR3 totals 15 residues. With 3 bases removed from V and 3 bases from J, the gap between germline ends came to 12 bases. As for this clone: Its antigen remains unknown.

General study results and limits: Only patients who died were analyzed for survival; proton advantage is unproven.

The receptor was isolated from a woman aged 60-75 years with cholangiocarcinoma. Some clones in this sample may be carry-over from other donors' samples. The source was peripheral blood, collected from a patient treated with proton-based radiotherapy. This chain joins TRBV19 and TRBJ1-5; D uncertain. This chain's CDR3 is CASSIVGRPNQPQHF. The CDR3 DNA sequence: TGTGCCAGTAGTATCGTGGGTAGGCCCAATCAGCCCCAGCATTTT. The full variable domain, its missing parts supplied by reference TRBV19 and TRBJ1-5, is DGGITQSPKYLFRKEGQNVTLSCEQNLNHDAMYWYRQDPGQGLRLIYYSQIVNDFQKGDIAEGYSVSREKKESFPLTVTSAQKNPTAFYLCASSIVGRPNQPQHFGDGTRLSIL.